Detailed here is one TCR beta chain. The specificity of this receptor is unknown. Nothing much larger sits one base from this clone, and base qualities are not available. Using a mixed TRB-A/B primer pool, multiplex touch-down PCR amplified rearranged TRB sequences covering the V, D and J segments. Two consecutive PCR reactions with Phusion HS II polymerase added Illumina adapters and sample indices to the amplicons. After gel purification with the NucleoSpin Gel and PCR Clean-up kit, the amplicons were checked using Qubit and an Agilent 2100 Bioanalyzer. Sequencing of the libraries was done on an Illumina MiSeq with paired-end, single-indexed 600-cycle runs. The source study handled its data this way. TRB sequences were processed with MiXCR versions 2.12 and 3.0.5. Each unique CDR3 nucleotide sequence was treated as one clone, and only productive sequences with two or more reads were kept. The repertoire metrics were Shannon diversity, evenness, clonality (defined as one minus evenness), and alpha-parameterized diversity profiles covering alpha 0 to 5. The IGoR algorithm was used to calculate generation probabilities of clones in the paired pre- and post-chemotherapy samples. TCRdb handled the public reads itself, with Q25 trimming in fastp and clone calling in MiXCR, and kept productive beta chains. Rows are unified per CDR3 protein, each entry keeping the most common DNA and genes. It is TCRdb's table, rather than the study itself, that gives the V and J calls and clone size. Present in this sample are about 6,400 distinct CDR3 sequences, 21% of which were seen just once. The ten largest clones represent about 2.4% of the sample.

The data were taken from a study of T cell repertoires in aging, cancer and after chemotherapy (dated by TCRdb to between 2017 and 2020). Concerning the study at large: Donors were distributed across six age groups ranging from 30 or younger to 70 or older, with at least three individuals included per group. In the hematological group, the paired samples taken before and after chemotherapy came from chronic lymphocytic leukemia patients who were treated with regimens based on fludarabine or bendamustine. The full dataset contained approximately 9.6 million TCR reads. The study profiled peripheral blood TCR beta repertoires from healthy donors and cancer patients to examine immunoaging and T cell reconstitution after chemotherapy. The cohort comprised 200 to 250 cancer patients, more than 85 with hematological and around 120 with solid cancers, plus 95 healthy donors as a reference group. Beyond this particular receptor, the publication reports: In healthy donors, the decline in TCR diversity with age was mainly due to loss of richness, whereas in cancer patients loss of evenness also played a role. Median generation probability increased over the chemotherapy interval in both cancer cohorts, suggesting repertoire reconstitution through rebound thymic output. The authors noted that the repertoire data do not allow conclusions about immunological memory after chemotherapy. Hematological cancer patients had lymphoid organ infiltration, which may itself impair thymic emigration or peripheral T cell expansion. Untreated patients with hematological or solid cancers showed significantly lower blood TCR diversity and higher clonality than age-matched healthy donors.

TCR beta rearrangements were amplified from genomic DNA extracted from peripheral blood rather than from sorted cells or RNA. The sequence came from a human donor with a blood cancer. The sample comprised blood.

In nucleotides, the sequence is TGTGCCAGCAGTCCAGGGGGTGGCGGACAGTTCGACTATGGCTACACCTTC. It encodes CASSPGGGGQFDYGYTF. The V and J segments used are TRBV28 and TRBJ1-2; TRBD1 fits 7 bases in the junction. From a lookup of the germline V gene, CDR1 and CDR2 are MDHEN and SYDVKM. The CDR3 covers 17 residues, taking in both the cysteine and the phenylalanine. Only CDR3 DNA remains: 51 bases, in frame from the first base. V has 5 bases trimmed and J has 3 bases trimmed; junction bases matching no gene number 15.